These 10 T cell receptor beta chains were sequenced from one sample in a study of blood T cell repertoires in COVID-19. Sequencing was performed with immunoSEQ multiplex PCR; in TCRdb, only in-frame clones are kept and a portion is missing. In the table there are approximately 220,000 clones, 87% of which are singletons. The source material was PBMCs or T cells enriched from blood (not recorded which). Receptors were obtained from a woman in her 30s with acute COVID-19.

This sequence joins TRBV5-1 and TRBJ2-1; TRBD2 aligns across 9 bases. This CDR3 region has 15 residues. Germline V CDR1 and CDR2: SGHRS, YFSETQ. V trimming: 7 bases; J trimming: 9 bases; junction bases outside the gene matches: 14. This CDR3 reads CASGQLASGVGEQFF. CDR3 coding DNA: TGCGCCAGCGGGCAGTTGGCTAGCGGGGTTGGTGAGCAGTTCTTC.

This sequence joins TRBV5-8 and TRBJ2-3, with 12 bases aligning to TRBD1. Trimming cost V 4 bases and J 6 bases; bases outside gene matches: 6. The CDR3 contains 15 residues. In germline, CDR1 is SGHTS, CDR2 YDEGEE. The CDR3 bases are TGTGCCAGCAGCCCGGGACAGGGGGCGGTCGATACGCAGTATTTT. Its translation: CASSPGQGAVDTQYF.

This rearrangement joins TRBV13 to TRBJ1-5; 12 bases map to TRBD1. Unmatched junction bases numbered 4, after V lost 4 bases and J lost 6 bases. The CDR3 extends over 15 amino acids. Germline-derived CDR1 and CDR2 are PRHDT and FYEKMQ (reference sequence). The CDR3 here is CASSSGTGGGQPQHF. CDR3 in DNA: TGTGCCAGCAGCTCCGGGACAGGGGGCGGTCAGCCCCAGCATTTT.

V usage is TRBV2 and J usage is TRBJ2-5; a weak D match, TRBD2 (6 bases). The CDR3 loop spans 15 amino acids. Between the trimmed V and J ends, which lost 8 bases and 0 bases, there was a span of 16 bases. From germline, CDR1 is SNHLY and CDR2 FYNNEI. The CDR3 DNA reads as TGTGCCAGCTCCCGAGAGGCGGGGAACCAAGAGACCCAGTACTTC. Translation: CASSREAGNQETQYF.

This clone was detected only once. CDR3 protein: CASNTPRGTSEQYF. The CDR3 coding sequence is TGTGCCAGCAACACTCCAAGGGGTACGAGCGAGCAGTACTTC. The V and J genes are TRBV11-2 and TRBJ2-7, with TRBD1 as a possible D gene (5 bases). With 7 bases removed from V and 6 bases from J, the gap between germline ends came to 19 bases. The CDR3 spans 14 residues. Germline lookup yields CDR1 SGHAT and CDR2 FQNNGV.

The chain combines TRBV21-1 with TRBJ1-2. TRBV21-1 is a recognized pseudogene. CDR3 length equals 17 residues. In DNA, the CDR3 is TGTGCCAGCAGCCCCCGGGGGGGATCTCGGTTTCCCTATGGCTACACCTTC. This gives the protein CASSPRGGSRFPYGYTF.

The genes are TRBV3-1 (or the pseudogene TRBV3-2) and TRBJ1-3; no reliable D call. Germline values: CDR1 LGHDT, CDR2 YNNKEL (reference sequence). Trimming cost V 0 bases and J 1 base, with 13 bases left between them. The CDR3 totals 17 residues. CDR3: CASSQDSGSLSGNTIYF. DNA for the CDR3: TGTGCCAGCAGCCAAGATTCGGGTTCATTATCTGGAAACACCATATATTTT.

This chain uses TRBV10-3 with TRBJ1-2, with TRBD1 identical over 8 bases. Per the germline V gene, CDR1 is ENHRY and CDR2 is SYGVKD. The CDR3 is 16 residues long. Germline trimming cut 2 bases from V and 8 bases from J; bases unmatched to any gene: 13. The CDR3 sequence is CAISERVGQGASGYTF. The CDR3 bases are TGTGCCATCAGTGAGCGTGTTGGCCAGGGGGCGTCGGGCTACACCTTC.

The rearrangement uses TRBV4-1 and TRBJ1-5, with D perhaps TRBD1 (5 bases). Germline assignment: CDR1 MGHRA and CDR2 YSYEKL. Trimming shortened V by 0 bases and J by 1 base, and 10 bases separated the two germline ends. This CDR3 has 16 amino acids. CDR3 region: CASSQDGTGSNQPQHF. The CDR3, as DNA: TGCGCCAGCAGCCAAGATGGCACAGGAAGCAATCAGCCCCAGCATTTT.

The rearrangement uses TRBV7-2 and TRBJ1-6; D possibly corresponds to TRBD1 (6 bases). Germline V gene lookup returns CDR1 SGHTA and CDR2 FQGNSA. CDR3 length equals 14 residues. The V end was cut by 3 bases, the J end by 8 bases, with 11 bases between. CDR3 DNA sequence: TGTGCCAGCAGCTTTACAGGGATGGATTCACCCCTCCACTTT. Amino acid sequence: CASSFTGMDSPLHF.